These 20 T cell receptor beta chains were all obtained from the same sample, sequenced in a study of a mutant IDH1 vaccine in newly diagnosed glioma. The protocol was immunoSEQ multiplex PCR, while the TCRdb copy is restricted to in-frame clones and leaves out a portion. The sample shows over 45,000 clones, about 79% of them seen only once. Time point specified: week 35, safety follow-up. All doses held 300 ug of mutant IDH1 20-mer peptide, with topical imiquimod. The antigens these receptors bind are not known. Sequencing used PBMCs, obtained from a glioma patient whose treatment included an IDH1 peptide vaccine. The receptors were sampled from a man aged 40-55 years with glioma.

This chain connects TRBV4-3 to TRBJ2-1, with 9 bases matching TRBD2. This CDR3 region has 17 residues. J lost 2 bases, V lost 0 bases, and 5 bases had no gene match. CDR1 is LGHNA and CDR2 is YSLEER in the germline V gene. CDR3 DNA: TGCGCCAGCAGCCAAGACGGGACTAGCAGAACCTACAATGAGCAGTTCTTC. Encoded protein: CASSQDGTSRTYNEQFF.

This clone was seen only a few times. A read error may account for a junction end that differs from germline. This chain joins TRBV7-9 and TRBJ2-7; D unresolved. This CDR3 is built from 11 residues. The germline V gene has CDR1 SEHNR and CDR2 FQNEAQ (reference sequence). The CDR3 reads CASGFWGEQYF. As DNA, the CDR3 is TGTGCCAGCGGCTTTTGGGGCGAGCAGTACTTC.

The genes are TRBV7-2 and TRBJ2-3; 9 positions match TRBD2. This CDR3 spans 16 amino acids. Germline trimming cut 6 bases from V and 0 bases from J; bases unmatched to any gene: 7. Germline lookup yields CDR1 SGHTA and CDR2 FQGNSA. As DNA, the CDR3 is TGTGCCAGCAGACTAGCGGGCAGTGCTAGCACAGATACGCAGTATTTT. Its translation is CASRLAGSASTDTQYF.

The CDR3: CASSLGAGVAYNEQFF. CDR3 DNA: TGTGCCAGCAGCTTGGGCGCTGGGGTAGCCTACAATGAGCAGTTCTTC. The chain links TRBV5-6 to TRBJ2-1; unclear D gene. CDR3 length: 16 residues. The V end was cut by 0 bases, the J end by 2 bases, with 12 bases between. Germline CDR1 and CDR2: SGHDT and YYEEEE.

The chain couples TRBV5-1 to TRBJ1-2, with TRBD1 matching over 7 bases. The CDR3 has 15 amino acids. Trimming took 1 base from V and 4 from J; bases not matched to a gene: 7. Germline V gene sequence: CDR1 SGHRS, CDR2 YFSETQ. The CDR3 protein is CASSLRQGLIYGYTF. For the CDR3, the DNA is TGCGCCAGCAGCTTGAGACAGGGACTAATCTATGGCTACACCTTC.

This clone has more than one count but fewer than ten. A read error is likely, as this CDR3 ends without the conserved phenylalanine or tryptophan. The DNA is omitted, as the CDR3 cannot be located on it reliably, and the CDR3 follows TCRdb's listing. The rearrangement uses TRBV7-2 and TRBJ2-3; TRBD1 is taken as the D call from the table, unchecked against the DNA. The length of the CDR3 is 16 amino acids, counting both ends. Looked up from germline, CDR1 is SGHTA and CDR2 is FQGNSA. The CDR3 sequence: CASSLAQGRRDTQYSL.

The genes are TRBV5-1 and TRBJ1-4; D call uncertain. This CDR3 has 16 amino acids. Trimming left V 0 bases short and J 0 bases short, with 9 bases between. CDR1 is SGHRS and CDR2 is YFSETQ in the germline V gene. CDR3: CASSLDGPATNEKLFF. CDR3 DNA sequence: TGCGCCAGCAGCTTGGACGGGCCGGCAACTAATGAAAAACTGTTTTTT.

This chain joins TRBV7-8 and TRBJ2-2; D gene uncertain. The CDR3 runs to 12 residues. Germline V lookup: CDR1 SGHVS, CDR2 FQNEAQ. V lost 4 bases, J lost 6 bases, and 6 bases lay in between. The CDR3 DNA reads TGTGCCAGCAGCTCCAGCGCCGGGGAGCTGTTTTTT. This translates into CASSSSAGELFF.

This chain links TRBV7-2 with TRBJ2-5; D possibly corresponds to TRBD2 (6 bases). Germline V gene lookup returns CDR1 SGHTA and CDR2 FQGNSA. Trimming shortened V by 5 bases and J by 3 bases, and 19 bases separated the two germline ends. The CDR3 is made up of 16 amino acids. The CDR3: CASSRLGGGMKETQYF. For the CDR3, the DNA is TGTGCCAGCAGCCGCCTGGGGGGTGGAATGAAAGAGACCCAGTACTTC.

The rearrangement joins TRBV9 to TRBJ2-2, with D perhaps TRBD2 (6 bases). The CDR3 is 14 amino acids. The germline CDR1 and CDR2 sequences are SGDLS and YYNGEE. Trimming cost V 1 base and J 6 bases, with 10 bases left between them. This CDR3 is CASSVQGGAGELFF. The DNA of the CDR3 is TGTGCCAGCAGCGTACAGGGAGGCGCCGGGGAGCTGTTTTTT.

This clone was recorded at least ten times. The V and J genes are TRBV7-9 and TRBJ1-1; no definite D call. V was trimmed by 3 bases and J by 1 base, leaving 6 bases between them. CDR1 and CDR2 (germline): SEHNR, FQNEAQ (reference sequence). This CDR3 contains 13 residues. The CDR3 bases are TGTGCCAGCAGCTTCGGGAGGAACACTGAAGCTTTCTTT. Amino acids: CASSFGRNTEAFF.

V gene TRBV30 combines with J gene TRBJ2-7; no clear D. Germline CDR1 is GTSNPN and CDR2 is SVGIG (reference sequence). This CDR3 has 13 amino acids. The V and J ends lost 3 bases and 3 bases respectively, with 12 bases between them. CDR3 nucleotide sequence: TGTGCCTGGAGAGAAGACGGATACTACGAGCAGTACGTC. Translating it yields CAWREDGYYEQYV.

V and J are TRBV28 and TRBJ2-3; 8 bases line up with TRBD2. V lost 1 base to trimming and J lost 0 bases; unmatched junction nucleotides: 3. This CDR3 contains 16 residues. CDR1 and CDR2 (germline): MDHEN, SYDVKM. CDR3 region: CASSLSGGRSTDTQYF. DNA for the CDR3: TGTGCCAGCAGTTTATCAGGCGGGAGGAGCACAGATACGCAGTATTTT.

This chain joins TRBV7-9 and TRBJ1-3; D might be TRBD1 (5 bases). Germline V gene lookup returns CDR1 SEHNR and CDR2 FQNEAQ (reference sequence). Trimming cost V 2 bases and J 2 bases, with 10 bases left between them. The CDR3 consists of 15 residues. The CDR3 is CASSLWDAAGNTIYF. As DNA, the CDR3 is TGTGCCAGCAGCTTATGGGACGCGGCTGGAAACACCATATATTTT.

The chain combines TRBV11-2 with TRBJ2-3, with D unresolved. Germline-derived CDR1 and CDR2 are SGHAT and FQNNGV. With 6 bases removed from V and 0 bases from J, the gap between germline ends came to 13 bases. The CDR3 loop spans 15 amino acids. CDR3: CASSVGAQSTDTQYF. The CDR3 nucleotides read TGTGCCAGCAGTGTCGGCGCCCAAAGCACAGATACGCAGTATTTT.

This chain joins TRBV19 and TRBJ2-1; perhaps TRBD2 as D (6 bases). This CDR3 region has 15 residues. The V and J ends lost 5 bases and 7 bases respectively, with 18 bases between them. Germline V gene lookup returns CDR1 LNHDA and CDR2 SQIVND (reference sequence). The DNA of the CDR3 is TGTGCCAGTAGTCTCCGACTAGGAAGGACTAATGAGCAGTTCTTC. Protein: CASSLRLGRTNEQFF.

The chain carries TRBV10-3 and TRBJ2-5, with 7 bases matching TRBD2. Per germline, CDR1 ENHRY and CDR2 SYGVKD. The junction had 7 bases not matched to a gene; V was cut back by 8 bases and J by 1 base. The CDR3 is made up of 14 amino acids. The CDR3 protein is CAIGSGVRQETQYF. Here the CDR3 DNA reads TGTGCCATCGGCAGCGGGGTACGCCAAGAGACCCAGTACTTC.

The CDR3 DNA sequence: TGTGCCAGCAGCGATAGTAGGTCCGACCTTAATCCGTACGAGCAGTACTTC. It specifies CASSDSRSDLNPYEQYF. The chain employs TRBV9 and TRBJ2-7; D unresolved. The V and J ends lost 3 bases and 4 bases respectively, with 23 bases between them. This CDR3 spans 17 amino acids. Germline CDR1 SGDLS, CDR2 YYNGEE.

J is TRBJ1-1 and V is TRBV11-3, with D possibly being TRBD1 (6 bases). Looked up from germline, CDR1 is SGHNT and CDR2 is YENEEA. The CDR3 totals 14 residues. V was trimmed by 1 base and J by 1 base, leaving 7 bases between them. CDR3 sequence reads: CASSLGGGNTEAFF. In nucleotides, the CDR3 is TGTGCCAGCAGCTTAGGAGGGGGGAACACTGAAGCTTTCTTT.

The V call is TRBV18, the J call TRBJ1-4; D call uncertain. Germline values: CDR1 KGHSH, CDR2 LQKENI. The CDR3 spans 12 residues. V lost 2 bases and J lost 9, with 7 bases in between. CDR3 in DNA: TGTGCCAGCTCACCAGAGCGCCAAAAACTGTTTTTT. Translation gives CASSPERQKLFF.